These 4 T cell receptor beta chains came from one sample sequenced in a study of blood T cell repertoires in COVID-19. This table comes from immunoSEQ multiplex PCR, and its TCRdb copy is limited to in-frame clones, with some not included. The sample lists approximately 150,000 clones; approximately 77% were seen once. The sequencing sample was made of PBMCs or T cells enriched from blood (not recorded which). Receptors were obtained from a man in his 60s who had recovered from COVID-19.

The J gene is TRBJ2-2, the V gene TRBV6-5, with D perhaps TRBD2 (6 bases). V lost 2 bases and J lost 6, with 16 bases in between. Germline CDR1 is MNHEY and CDR2 is SVGAGI. This CDR3 is built from 16 residues. CDR3: CASSYKPGTPAGELFF. The DNA of the CDR3 is TGTGCCAGCAGTTACAAACCTGGGACTCCGGCCGGGGAGCTGTTTTTT.

This rearrangement joins TRBV3-1 (or the pseudogene TRBV3-2) to TRBJ2-1; 7 bases are shared with TRBD2. The CDR3 extends over 16 amino acids. After removal of 1 base from V and 4 bases from J, the junction contained 7 bases not matched to a gene. CDR1 and CDR2 from the germline V gene are LGHDT and YNNKEL (reference sequence). This CDR3 reads CASSQGVGGLYNEQFF. Here the CDR3 DNA reads TGTGCCAGCAGCCAAGGTGTGGGGGGGTTATACAATGAGCAGTTCTTC.

The chain has TRBV18 and TRBJ2-3; TRBD1 might be the D (5 bases). The germline V and J ends were trimmed by 3 bases and 0 bases, with 13 bases remaining between them. CDR3 length equals 16 residues. CDR1 and CDR2 from the germline V gene are KGHSH and LQKENI. The CDR3 loop reads CASSPRQLISTDTQYF. The CDR3 nucleotides read TGTGCCAGCTCACCCCGACAGCTTATTAGCACAGATACGCAGTATTTT.

The chain recombines TRBV7-3 with TRBJ2-4, with TRBD2 as a possible D gene (5 bases). The CDR3 runs 15 residues. The V gene lost 0 bases and the J gene lost 5 bases, with 11 bases spanning the gap. Germline CDR1 reads SGHTA; CDR2 reads FQGTGA. The CDR3 spells CASSLTPGKENIQYF. In nucleotides, the CDR3 is TGTGCCAGCAGCTTAACCCCGGGGAAGGAAAACATTCAGTACTTC.